This T cell receptor (beta chain) comes out of a study of early T cells in non-severe SARS-CoV-2 infection (dated by TCRdb to the early 2020s). About the study as a whole: Because TCR sequencing relied on bulk RNA taken from unsorted whole blood, pairing of alpha and beta chains was not possible. The research as a whole found: VDJdb matching was skewed toward anti-spike CD8 responses and likely underestimated virus-specific expansions by missing private and CD4 specificities.

The library was obtained by 5' RACE. TCRdb names NextSeq 500 as the instrument used. Unique molecular identifiers were attached to individual cDNA molecules in the TCR library protocol so that sequencing error and PCR bias could be corrected. TCR alpha and beta chains were both sequenced, and the abundances of alpha and beta sequences in each sample were closely correlated with each other. The paper's data handling went like this. Decombinator V4 was used to perform V gene, J gene and CDR3 annotation of TCR sequences. TCRs were defined as expanded if a significant change between any two time points was detected under a Poisson model with p below 0.0001. TCR abundances were normalised to the total number of TCRs sequenced in each sample and reported as counts per million. TRAV1-2 paired with TRAJ12, TRAJ20 or TRAJ33 defined MAIT TCRs, while TRAV10 paired with TRAJ18 defined iNKT TCRs. A search of VDJdb, accessed on 1 November 2021, was run for TCRs annotated to CMV, EBV and SARS-CoV-2, with TCRs annotated for multiple antigens excluded. The public reads were run again by TCRdb, first through fastp at Q25 and then through MiXCR, and only productive beta chains were kept. Rows are unified per CDR3 protein, each entry keeping the most common DNA and genes. V and J calls and clone size were set by TCRdb, not the authors. For this sample there are 50,000 to 60,000 distinct CDR3 sequences; approximately 11% appear just once. The ten most abundant clones make up roughly 13% of the sample.

This was a case-control study nested in a cohort of healthcare workers in London, UK, who had nasopharyngeal swab PCR tests and blood samples taken every week. Healthcare workers were recruited between 23 and 31 March 2020, during the week of the UK lockdown, and were followed weekly for up to about 16 weeks. This clonotype was counted many times. Its specific antigen is unknown. The input lacks base qualities; no much larger clone sits a single base away. The germline ends are 7 bases apart after V is trimmed by 5 bases and J by 0 bases. The CDR3 sequence holds 14 residues, the cysteine and phenylalanine included. CDR3 DNA only is kept here, 42 bases in frame from base 1. The germline V gene (reference sequence) supplies CDR1 SEHNR and CDR2 FQNEAQ.

Input material: whole blood. The chain was built from TRBV7-9 and TRBJ2-2, with the identity of the D gene unclear. The clonotype was recovered from an adult who was a healthcare worker with PCR-confirmed SARS-CoV-2 infection or an uninfected control (not recorded which). The DNA is as follows: TGTGCCAGCAGCCGAAACGCGAACACCGGGGAGCTGTTTTTT. This sequence encodes CASSRNANTGELFF.